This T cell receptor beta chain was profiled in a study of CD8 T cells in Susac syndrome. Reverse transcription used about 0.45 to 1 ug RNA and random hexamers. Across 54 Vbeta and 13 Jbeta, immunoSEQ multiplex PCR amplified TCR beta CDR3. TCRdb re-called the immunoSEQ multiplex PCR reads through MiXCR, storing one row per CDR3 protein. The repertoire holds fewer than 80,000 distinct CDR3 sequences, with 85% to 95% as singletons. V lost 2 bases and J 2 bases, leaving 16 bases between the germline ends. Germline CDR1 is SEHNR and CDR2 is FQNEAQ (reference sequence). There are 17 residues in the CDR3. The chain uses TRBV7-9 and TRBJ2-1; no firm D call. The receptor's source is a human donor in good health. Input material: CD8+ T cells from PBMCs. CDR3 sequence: CASSLPLGSGPYNEQFF. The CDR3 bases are TGTGCCAGCAGCTTACCGCTCGGATCTGGCCCCTACAATGAGCAGTTCTTC.